One sample yielded the 27 T cell receptor beta chains listed below, sequenced in a study of blood T cells in healthy people across ages. The use of a sample-barcoded 5' primer and a J-beta primer mix characterized a second PCR of roughly 7 to 11 cycles. One entry per CDR3 protein results from TCRdb running MiXCR on the 5' RACE reads. In the table there are around 850,000 distinct CDR3 sequences, under 40% of which are singletons. The sequenced material came from blood. These receptors originate from a man aged 18 to 29 in good health.

The DNA of the CDR3 is TGCAGCGTTGAATTGTGGCTGGACAGTTCCTACGAGCAGTACTTC. This encodes CSVELWLDSSYEQYF. The chain combines TRBV29-1 with TRBJ2-5; tentative D call: TRBD1 (6 bases). The assigned J gene may be wrong: the sequence end matches TRBJ2-7 better. The CDR3 spans 15 residues. From germline, CDR1 is SQVTM and CDR2 ANQGSEA.

The sample holds many counts of this clonotype. This sequence joins TRBV4-3 and TRBJ2-1, with 13 bases fitting TRBD2. With 0 bases clipped from V and 5 bases from J, the junction kept 10 bases outside the gene matches. Germline loops: CDR1 LGHNA, CDR2 YSLEER. The CDR3 has 19 amino acids. The DNA of the CDR3 is TGCGCCAGCAGCCAAGATCGGGGACTAGCGGGGTCGACACACAATGAGCAGTTCTTC. Protein: CASSQDRGLAGSTHNEQFF.

Notes on this clonotype: A single base separates this from a much larger clone, so it may be a read error. The rearrangement uses TRBV5-5 and TRBJ2-3; 10 bases fit TRBD2. The CDR3 sequence is 15 residues long. CDR1 and CDR2 (germline): SGHKS, YYEKEE (reference sequence). CDR3 sequence reads: CATSTRLAGSDAQYF. The CDR3, as DNA: TGTGCCACCTCTACCCGACTAGCGGGTTCAGATGCGCAGTATTTT.

Here the CDR3 DNA reads TGCAGTGCTAGAGATGGGACAGTTGCTGTGTACTATGGCTACACCTTC. This gives the protein CSARDGTVAVYYGYTF. V and J are TRBV20-1 and TRBJ1-2, with 7 bases identical to TRBD1. Germline assignment: CDR1 DFQATT and CDR2 SNEGSKA (reference sequence). Unmatched junction bases numbered 10, after V lost 0 bases and J lost 3 bases. CDR3 length: 16 amino acids.

This clonotype was counted a few times. V gene TRBV14 combines with J gene TRBJ1-2; D is unresolved. This CDR3 is 14 amino acids long. Per the germline V gene, CDR1 is SGHDN and CDR2 is FVKESK. V gave up 5 bases and J gave up 8 bases, with 18 bases separating them. The CDR3 sequence: CASSATRGRGGYTF. The DNA for the CDR3 is TGTGCCAGCAGCGCCACCAGAGGTCGCGGGGGCTACACCTTC.

On this clonotype itself: One base away lies a much larger clone, so this may be a sequencing read error. V gene TRBV6-1 combines with J gene TRBJ2-1; D is unclear. The end of the DNA fits TRBJ2-7 better, so the J call may be wrong. This CDR3 is 17 amino acids long. Germline V gene data show CDR1 as MNHNS and CDR2 as SASEGT. The chain's CDR3 is CASSQSPALEFKNEQYF. Written as DNA, the CDR3 is TGTGCCAGCAGCCAATCCCCGGCCCTAGAGTTTAAGAATGAGCAGTACTTC.

The rearrangement joins TRBV9 to TRBJ2-5; no definite D call. Trimming took 8 bases from V and 7 from J, leaving 18 bases between them. The germline V gene encodes CDR1 SGDLS and CDR2 YYNGEE. The CDR3 contains 13 residues. The CDR3 DNA reads as TGTGCCAGTAACTCGGGTCTCAAGGGGACCCAGTACTTC. Protein sequence: CASNSGLKGTQYF.

The V gene is TRBV5-1, the J gene TRBJ2-2, with TRBD2 identical over 9 bases. The CDR3 loop spans 17 amino acids. Germline V gives CDR1 SGHRS, CDR2 YFSETQ. V was pared by 4 bases and J by 1 base, with 8 bases of the junction left unmatched. CDR3 in amino acids: CASSPVSGRENTGELFF. The DNA of the CDR3 is TGCGCCAGCAGCCCCGTTAGCGGGAGAGAGAACACCGGGGAGCTGTTTTTT.

The chain couples TRBV29-1 to TRBJ1-5; TRBD1 is a possible D gene (6 bases). The CDR3 extends over 13 amino acids. Germline V CDR1 and CDR2: SQVTM, ANQGSEA. Trimming removed 5 bases from V and 6 bases from J, with 14 bases in between. CDR3 bases: TGCAGCGTTCGGGGAGGGGGGGGTCAGCCCCAGCATTTT. Amino acid sequence: CSVRGGGGQPQHF.

This clonotype was detected a few times. V gene TRBV7-9 combines with J gene TRBJ1-1; possible D gene TRBD1, 5 bases. This CDR3 is 12 amino acids long. V lost 8 bases, J lost 10 bases, and 17 bases lay in between. Germline V CDR1 and CDR2: SEHNR, FQNEAQ (reference sequence). Written as DNA, the CDR3 is TGTGCCAGCGTCTTAAGCGGGGCTGGAGCTTTCTTT. Translation: CASVLSGAGAFF.

The chain couples TRBV18 to TRBJ2-5; possible D gene TRBD2, 6 bases. This CDR3 region has 15 residues. Trimming cost V 4 bases and J 1 base, with 13 bases left between them. CDR1 and CDR2 (germline): KGHSH, LQKENI. The CDR3 region is CASSLNGEVQETQYF. The CDR3 DNA reads as TGTGCCAGCTCACTTAATGGGGAGGTCCAAGAGACCCAGTACTTC.

This chain uses TRBV20-1 with TRBJ1-4, with 9 bases lining up with TRBD1. The junction had 9 bases not matched to a gene; V was cut back by 6 bases and J by 7 bases. The CDR3 is 14 amino acids. CDR1 and CDR2 from the germline V gene are DFQATT and SNEGSKA (reference sequence). CDR3 in amino acids: CSAPKDRGGEKLFF. In DNA form, the CDR3 reads TGCAGTGCCCCAAAGGACAGGGGTGGTGAAAAACTGTTTTTT.

CDR3 amino acids: CSAEGSYEQYF. CDR3 sequence (DNA): TGCAGTGCGGAGGGTTCCTACGAGCAGTACTTC. The J gene is TRBJ2-7, the V gene TRBV20-1, with D tentatively TRBD2 (6 bases). Germline-derived CDR1 and CDR2 are DFQATT and SNEGSKA (reference sequence). The CDR3 sequence is 11 residues long. Trimming stripped 6 bases from V and 1 base from J, with 7 bases between.

J is TRBJ1-1 and V is TRBV27; D gene unclear. The V end was cut by 2 bases, the J end by 3 bases, with 13 bases between. Germline V gene lookup returns CDR1 MNHEY and CDR2 SMNVEV (reference sequence). The CDR3 length is 15 residues. Here the CDR3 DNA reads TGTGCCAGCAGTTTAGTGTCTGGAAGAGACACTGAAGCTTTCTTT. Translated: CASSLVSGRDTEAFF.

The chain uses TRBV15 and TRBJ1-2, with D possibly TRBD1 on 6 matching bases. V lost 5 bases, J lost 4 bases, and 14 bases lay in between. This CDR3 contains 14 residues. Germline CDR1 LNHNV, CDR2 YYDKDF (reference sequence). The CDR3 here is CATSEDRSPYGYTF. Written as DNA, the CDR3 is TGTGCCACCAGCGAAGACAGGAGCCCCTATGGCTACACCTTC.

A few counts support this clonotype. The chain is built from TRBV28 and TRBJ2-3, with 11 bases identical to TRBD2. The germline V gene has CDR1 MDHEN and CDR2 SYDVKM. The J segment lost 4 bases and the V segment lost 0 bases, leaving 0 bases of the junction unmatched. The CDR3 is 15 residues long. Here the CDR3 reads CASSLWGLAADTQYF. The CDR3, as DNA: TGTGCCAGCAGTTTATGGGGACTAGCGGCAGATACGCAGTATTTT.

This clonotype was seen a few times. The V gene is TRBV12-3 or TRBV12-4, the J gene TRBJ1-5; D is uncertain. This CDR3 spans 15 amino acids. Trimming took 2 bases from V and 5 from J, leaving 13 bases between them. The CDR3 nucleotides are TGTGCCAGCAGTTTATTGGTGGGCGGGGATCAGCCCCAGCATTTT. It codes for CASSLLVGGDQPQHF.

This clonotype was recorded many times. This chain connects TRBV20-1 to TRBJ2-1; 7 bases align to TRBD2. The germline V gene encodes CDR1 DFQATT and CDR2 SNEGSKA (reference sequence). J gave up 1 base and V 3 bases, and 3 bases lay outside the gene matches. This CDR3 contains 14 residues. The CDR3 nucleotides read TGCAGTGCTAGGTTGCGGGGGTCCTACAATGAGCAGTTCTTC. Translated: CSARLRGSYNEQFF.

This clonotype was picked up a small number of times. The chain combines TRBV4-1 with TRBJ2-4; TRBD1 agrees at 8 bases. Germline V gene data show CDR1 as MGHRA and CDR2 as YSYEKL. The CDR3 is 16 amino acids. The J segment lost 7 bases and the V segment lost 3 bases, leaving 11 bases of the junction unmatched. This chain's CDR3 is CASSHKPGQAANIQYF. The CDR3 nucleotides read TGCGCCAGCAGCCACAAACCGGGACAGGCGGCGAACATTCAGTACTTC.

This clonotype was counted between two and nine times. V is TRBV20-1 and J is TRBJ1-2; D gene unclear. V dropped 3 bases and J dropped 7 bases, with 9 bases sitting between them. Germline V gives CDR1 DFQATT, CDR2 SNEGSKA (reference sequence). The CDR3 contains 11 residues. CDR3 nucleotides: TGCAGTGCTAGGGGAATGAGTGGCTACACCTTC. Encoded protein: CSARGMSGYTF.

This rearrangement joins TRBV24-1 to TRBJ2-1; 9 bases map to TRBD1. CDR1 and CDR2 (germline): KGHDR, SFDVKD. The CDR3 spans 15 residues. Trimming at V came to 3 bases and at J to 4 bases, leaving 3 bases not matched to a gene. This CDR3 reads CATSDGQGIYNEQFF. The CDR3 bases are TGTGCCACCAGTGATGGACAGGGGATTTACAATGAGCAGTTCTTC.

This clonotype was detected many times. The genes are TRBV12-3 or TRBV12-4 and TRBJ1-2, with D perhaps matching TRBD1 (5 bases). The CDR3 consists of 15 residues. Between the trimmed V and J ends, which lost 3 bases and 4 bases, there was a span of 15 bases. The CDR3 nucleotides read TGTGCCAGCAGTTTTTCAGGGTTATTAAGCTATGGCTACACCTTC. Protein: CASSFSGLLSYGYTF.

This clonotype showed up just a few times. The chain recombines TRBV2 with TRBJ2-1; weak D call: TRBD1 (6 bases). V lost 6 bases and J 4 bases, leaving 10 bases between the germline ends. Looked up from germline, CDR1 is SNHLY and CDR2 is FYNNEI. This CDR3 is 13 amino acids long. Written as DNA, the CDR3 is TGTGCCAGCAGCGAACAGGGATACAATGAGCAGTTCTTC. It encodes CASSEQGYNEQFF.

This clonotype was seen a few times. V gene TRBV25-1 combines with J gene TRBJ2-3; D is unclear. The CDR3 length is 14 residues. V was cut by 4 bases and J by 4 bases, with 12 bases left in between. Germline CDR1 and CDR2: MGHDK and SYGVNS. The CDR3 sequence is CASSGGEIADTQYF. The CDR3 DNA sequence: TGTGCCAGCAGTGGAGGTGAGATTGCAGATACGCAGTATTTT.

J is TRBJ1-2 and V is TRBV4-1; D might be TRBD1 (5 bases). The length of the CDR3 is 16 residues. The germline V gene encodes CDR1 MGHRA and CDR2 YSYEKL. Trimming took 0 bases from V and 2 from J, leaving 13 bases between them. In nucleotides, the CDR3 is TGCGCCAGCAGCCAAGAGCGGGACGGAAAAAACTATGGCTACACCTTC. Amino acids: CASSQERDGKNYGYTF.

The chain links TRBV20-1 to TRBJ1-2, with TRBD1 matching over 10 bases. Germline loops: CDR1 DFQATT, CDR2 SNEGSKA (reference sequence). The CDR3 totals 14 residues. The V segment lost 6 bases and the J segment 7 bases; nucleotides outside the gene matches: 11. CDR3 DNA: TGCAGTGCCAGCATGACAGGGGGCTTGGCTGGCTACACCTTC. Protein sequence: CSASMTGGLAGYTF.

The chain uses TRBV5-4 and TRBJ2-1; 10 bases fit TRBD1. The CDR3 contains 17 residues. Germline CDR1 reads SGHNT; CDR2 reads YYREEE (reference sequence). The junction had 7 bases not matched to a gene; V was cut back by 0 bases and J by 4 bases. The CDR3 spells CASSLGSRGQGYNEQFF. CDR3 bases: TGTGCCAGCAGCTTGGGGTCCCGGGGACAGGGGTACAATGAGCAGTTCTTC. Filled out from reference TRBV5-4 and TRBJ2-1, the complete variable domain reads ETGVTQSPTHLIKTRGQQVTLRCSSQSGHNTVSWYQQALGQGPQFIFQYYREEENGRGNFPPRFSGLQFPNYSSELNVNALELDDSALYLCASSLGSRGQGYNEQFFGPGTRLTVL.